These T cell receptor beta chains were read from a single sample in a study of CD8+CD57+ T cells in acquired aplastic anemia. Using its own MiXCR run on the reads, TCRdb lists one record per CDR3 protein. Altogether about 180,000 distinct CDR3 sequences are present, approximately 49% being singletons, with the ten largest covering under 3.5%. The sequencing input was sorted CD4+, CD8+, or CD8+CD57+ T cells (not recorded which) from PBMCs. The receptors stem from a human donor in good health. Both conserved end residues are part of each CDR3. A D gene is named only where the DNA matches it firmly. The size field is filled for only some rows; it gives once, few, many or a size class.

>few|TRBV12-3/TRBV12-4|TRBJ1-1|.
CASSNRDSYGAFF
TGTGCCAGCAGTAACAGGGATTCGTACGGGGCTTTCTTT
>few|TRBV6-5|TRBJ2-2|.
CASSYWETGELFF
TGTGCCAGCAGTTACTGGGAAACCGGGGAGCTGTTTTTT
>few|TRBV7-9|TRBJ1-2|.
CASSHYGTVWGYTF
TGTGCCAGCAGCCATTATGGCACAGTATGGGGCTACACCTTC
>.|TRBV20-1|TRBJ2-1|TRBD1
CSAGQYNEQFF
TGCAGTGCGGGACAGTACAATGAGCAGTTCTTC
>.|TRBV19|TRBJ2-5|TRBD2
CASSMGLAGETQYF
TGTGCCAGTAGTATGGGACTAGCGGGAGAGACCCAGTACTTC
>.|TRBV6-1|TRBJ2-1|TRBD2
CASSQLAGGPNEQFF
TGTGCCAGCAGCCAACTAGCGGGAGGGCCAAATGAGCAGTTCTTC
>.|TRBV7-3|TRBJ2-2|.
CATGLGTGELFF
TGTGCCACCGGCCTAGGGACCGGGGAGCTGTTTTTT
>few|TRBV27|TRBJ1-1|.
CASSPRPDSTEAFF
TGTGCCAGCAGTCCCCGACCTGATAGCACTGAAGCTTTCTTT
>.|TRBV27|TRBJ2-5|.
CASSLSKVFPRDNTRETQYF
TGTGCCAGCAGTTTATCGAAGGTATTCCCCCGGGACAACACACGGGAGACCCAGTACTTC
>.|TRBV30|TRBJ1-1|TRBD1
CALNPGQATEAFF
TGTGCCTTAAACCCCGGACAGGCGACTGAAGCTTTCTTT
>.|TRBV11-1|TRBJ2-7|TRBD1
CASSPRQGYSGREQYF
TGTGCCAGCAGCCCGAGACAGGGGTATTCGGGTCGCGAGCAGTACTTC
>few|TRBV2|TRBJ1-5|.
CASSELGGRNQPQHF
TGTGCCAGCAGTGAATTGGGAGGGAGGAATCAGCCCCAGCATTTT
>.|TRBV20-1|TRBJ2-2|TRBD2
CSANRLAGGTGELFF
TGCAGTGCTAATAGACTAGCGGGAGGTACCGGGGAGCTGTTTTTT
>.|TRBV24-1|TRBJ1-2|.
CATSDTIYYGYTF
TGTGCCACCAGTGATACCATTTACTATGGCTACACCTTC
>.|TRBV24-1|TRBJ2-1|TRBD2
CATSEGTSGSNEQFF
TGTGCCACCAGTGAAGGGACTAGCGGGTCCAATGAGCAGTTCTTC
>.|TRBV27|TRBJ2-2|.
CASTSMYRPGELFF
TGTGCCAGCACTTCCATGTACCGACCGGGGGAGCTGTTTTTT
>few|TRBV7-3|TRBJ2-2|.
CASSKSAGELFF
TGTGCCAGCAGCAAGAGCGCCGGGGAGCTGTTTTTT
>few|TRBV6-5|TRBJ1-2|.
CASSYGGIYGYTF
TGTGCCAGCAGTTATGGGGGGATCTATGGCTACACCTTC
>few|TRBV2|TRBJ2-6|.
CASREGANVLTF
TGTGCCAGCAGGGAGGGGGCCAACGTCCTGACTTTC
>.|TRBV24-1|TRBJ2-5|.
CATSQTQYF
TGTGCCACCAGTCAGACCCAGTACTTC
>.|TRBV2|TRBJ1-1|TRBD1
CASSGQGPEAFF
TGTGCCAGCAGCGGACAGGGCCCTGAAGCTTTCTTT
>many|TRBV7-9|TRBJ2-1|.
CASSLAPLVNEQFF
TGTGCCAGCAGCTTAGCGCCACTAGTCAATGAGCAGTTCTTC